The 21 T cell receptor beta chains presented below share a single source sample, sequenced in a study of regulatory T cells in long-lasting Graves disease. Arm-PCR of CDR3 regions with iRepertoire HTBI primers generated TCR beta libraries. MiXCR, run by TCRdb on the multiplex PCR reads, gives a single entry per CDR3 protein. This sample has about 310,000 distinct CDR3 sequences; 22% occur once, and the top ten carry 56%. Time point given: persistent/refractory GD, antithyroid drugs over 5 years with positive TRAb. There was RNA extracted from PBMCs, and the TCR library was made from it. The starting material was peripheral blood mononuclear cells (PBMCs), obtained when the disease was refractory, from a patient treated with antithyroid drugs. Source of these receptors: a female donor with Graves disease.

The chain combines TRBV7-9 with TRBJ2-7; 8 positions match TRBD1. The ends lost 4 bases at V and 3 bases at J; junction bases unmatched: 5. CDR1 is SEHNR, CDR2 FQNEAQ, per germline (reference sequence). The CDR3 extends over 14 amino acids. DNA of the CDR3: TGTGCCAGCAGCTCGACAGGGGTTAACTACGAGCAGTACTTC. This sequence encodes CASSSTGVNYEQYF.

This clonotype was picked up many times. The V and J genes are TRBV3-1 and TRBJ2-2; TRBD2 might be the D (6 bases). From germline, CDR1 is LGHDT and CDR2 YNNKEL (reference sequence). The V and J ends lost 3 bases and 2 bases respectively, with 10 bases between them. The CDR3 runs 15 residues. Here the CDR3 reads CASSHGTYNTGELFF. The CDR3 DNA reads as TGTGCCAGCAGCCACGGGACTTACAACACCGGGGAGCTGTTTTTT.

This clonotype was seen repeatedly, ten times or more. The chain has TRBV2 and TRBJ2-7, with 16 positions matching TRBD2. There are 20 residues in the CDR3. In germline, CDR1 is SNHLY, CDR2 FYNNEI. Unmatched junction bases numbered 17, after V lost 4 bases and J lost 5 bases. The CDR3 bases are TGTGCCAGCAGTGGACCTTCGGGGCCCGGGACTAGCGGGAGGGACGACGAGCAGTACTTC. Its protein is CASSGPSGPGTSGRDDEQYF.

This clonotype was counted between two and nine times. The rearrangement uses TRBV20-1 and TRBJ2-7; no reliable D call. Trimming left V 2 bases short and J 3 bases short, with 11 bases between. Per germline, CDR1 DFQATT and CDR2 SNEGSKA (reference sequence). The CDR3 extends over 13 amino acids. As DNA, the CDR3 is TGCAGTGCTAGAACCAGCAACTACTACGAGCAGTACTTC. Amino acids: CSARTSNYYEQYF.

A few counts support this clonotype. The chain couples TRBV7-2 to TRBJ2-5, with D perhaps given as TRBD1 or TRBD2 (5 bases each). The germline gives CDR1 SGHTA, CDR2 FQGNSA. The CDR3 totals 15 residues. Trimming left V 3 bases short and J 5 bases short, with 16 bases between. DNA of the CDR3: TGTGCCAGCAGCTTGGGTCCGGGACGGGTCGAGACCCAGTACTTC. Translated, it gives CASSLGPGRVETQYF.

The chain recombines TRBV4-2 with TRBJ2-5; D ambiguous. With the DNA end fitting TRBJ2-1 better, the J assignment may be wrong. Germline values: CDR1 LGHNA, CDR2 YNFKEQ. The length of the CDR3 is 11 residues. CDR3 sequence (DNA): TGTGCCAGCAGAGCTGGGTTCGAGCAGTTCTTC. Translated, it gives CASRAGFEQFF.

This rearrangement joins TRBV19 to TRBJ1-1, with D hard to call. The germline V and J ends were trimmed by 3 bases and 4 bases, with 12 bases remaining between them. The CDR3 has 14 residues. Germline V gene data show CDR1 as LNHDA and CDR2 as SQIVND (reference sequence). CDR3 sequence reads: CASSIVGRGTEAFF. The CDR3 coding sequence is TGTGCCAGTAGTATCGTCGGGCGGGGCACTGAAGCTTTCTTT.

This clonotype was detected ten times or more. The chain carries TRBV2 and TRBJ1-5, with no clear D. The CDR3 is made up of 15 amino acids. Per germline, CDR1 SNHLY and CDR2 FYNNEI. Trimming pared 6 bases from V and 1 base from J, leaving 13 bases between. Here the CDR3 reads CASRTSYQSNQPQHF. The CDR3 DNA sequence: TGTGCCAGCAGGACGTCCTACCAGAGCAATCAGCCCCAGCATTTT.

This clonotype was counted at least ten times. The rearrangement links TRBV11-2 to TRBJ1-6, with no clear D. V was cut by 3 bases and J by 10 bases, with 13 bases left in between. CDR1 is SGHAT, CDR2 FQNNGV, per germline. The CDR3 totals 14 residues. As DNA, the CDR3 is TGTGCCAGCAGCTTTTCTGAGCGATTCTCACCCCTCCACTTT. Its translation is CASSFSERFSPLHF.

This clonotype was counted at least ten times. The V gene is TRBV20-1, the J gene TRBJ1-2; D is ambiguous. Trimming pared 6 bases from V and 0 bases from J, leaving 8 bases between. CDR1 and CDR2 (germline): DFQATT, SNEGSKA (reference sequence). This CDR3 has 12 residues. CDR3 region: CSATGTNYGYTF. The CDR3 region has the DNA TGCAGTGCAACCGGGACTAACTATGGCTACACCTTC.

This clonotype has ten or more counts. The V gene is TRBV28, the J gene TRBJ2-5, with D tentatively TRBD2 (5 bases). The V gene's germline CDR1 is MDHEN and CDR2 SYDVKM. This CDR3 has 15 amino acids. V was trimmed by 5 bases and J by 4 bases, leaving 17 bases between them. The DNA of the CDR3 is TGTGCCAGCAGTGCCTATAGGAGAGGAGGAGAGACCCAGTACTTC. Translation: CASSAYRRGGETQYF.

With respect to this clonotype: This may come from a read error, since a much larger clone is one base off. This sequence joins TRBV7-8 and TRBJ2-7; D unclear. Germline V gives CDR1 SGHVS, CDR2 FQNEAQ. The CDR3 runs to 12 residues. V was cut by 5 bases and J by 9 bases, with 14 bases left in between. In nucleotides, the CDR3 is TGTGCCAGCAGCATCAGCCCAGGCTGGCAGTACTTC. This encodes CASSISPGWQYF. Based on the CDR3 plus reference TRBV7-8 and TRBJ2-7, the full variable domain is GAGVSQSPRYKVAKRGQDVALRCDPISGHVSLFWYQQALGQGPEFLTYFQNEAQLDKSGLPSDRFFAERPEGSVSTLKIQRTQQEDSAVYLCASSISPGWQYFGPGTRLTVT.

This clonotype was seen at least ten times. The CDR3 DNA reads as TGCGCCAGCAGCTTGGGGACAGGCGGAAACACTGAAGCTTTCTTT. Translating it yields CASSLGTGGNTEAFF. This chain links TRBV5-1 with TRBJ1-1, with 7 bases that match TRBD1. Trimming took 0 bases from V and 2 from J; bases not matched to a gene: 4. This CDR3 spans 15 amino acids. Per the germline V gene, CDR1 is SGHRS and CDR2 is YFSETQ.

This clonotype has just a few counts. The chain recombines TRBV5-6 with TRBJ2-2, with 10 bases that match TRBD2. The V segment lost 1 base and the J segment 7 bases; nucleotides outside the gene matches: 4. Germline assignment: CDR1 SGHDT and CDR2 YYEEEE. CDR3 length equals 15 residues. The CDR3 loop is CASSLSGRAHGELFF. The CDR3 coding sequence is TGTGCCAGCAGCTTGAGCGGGAGGGCCCACGGGGAGCTGTTTTTT.

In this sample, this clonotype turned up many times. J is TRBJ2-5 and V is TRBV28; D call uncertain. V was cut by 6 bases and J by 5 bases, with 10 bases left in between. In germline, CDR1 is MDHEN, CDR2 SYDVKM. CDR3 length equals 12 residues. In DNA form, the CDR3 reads TGTGCCAGCAGCTCCGGCCGGGAGACCCAGTACTTC. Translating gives CASSSGRETQYF.

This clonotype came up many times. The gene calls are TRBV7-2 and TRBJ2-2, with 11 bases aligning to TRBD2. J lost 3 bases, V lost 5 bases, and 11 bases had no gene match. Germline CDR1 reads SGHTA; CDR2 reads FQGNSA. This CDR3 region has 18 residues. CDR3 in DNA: TGTGCCAGCAGCCCCCACACCTTAGCGGGAGGGTACACCGGGGAGCTGTTTTTT. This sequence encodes CASSPHTLAGGYTGELFF.

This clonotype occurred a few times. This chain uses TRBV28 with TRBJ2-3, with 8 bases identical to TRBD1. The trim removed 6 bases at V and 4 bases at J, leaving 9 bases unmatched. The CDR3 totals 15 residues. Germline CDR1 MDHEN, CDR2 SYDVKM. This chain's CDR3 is CASRPTGGYPDTQYF. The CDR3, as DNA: TGTGCCAGCAGGCCCACAGGGGGTTATCCAGATACGCAGTATTTT.

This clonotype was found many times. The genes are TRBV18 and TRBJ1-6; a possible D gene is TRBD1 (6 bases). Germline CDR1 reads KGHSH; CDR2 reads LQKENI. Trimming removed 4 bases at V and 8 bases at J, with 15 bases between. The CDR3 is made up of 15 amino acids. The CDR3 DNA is TGTGCCAGCTCACGAGATAAGGGGGATCATTCACCCCTCCACTTT. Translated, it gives CASSRDKGDHSPLHF. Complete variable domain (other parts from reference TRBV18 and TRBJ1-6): NAGVMQNPRHLVRRRGQEARLRCSPMKGHSHVYWYRQLPEEGLKFMVYLQKENIIDESGMPKERFSAEFPKEGPSILRIQQVVRGDSAAYFCASSRDKGDHSPLHFGNGTRLTVT.

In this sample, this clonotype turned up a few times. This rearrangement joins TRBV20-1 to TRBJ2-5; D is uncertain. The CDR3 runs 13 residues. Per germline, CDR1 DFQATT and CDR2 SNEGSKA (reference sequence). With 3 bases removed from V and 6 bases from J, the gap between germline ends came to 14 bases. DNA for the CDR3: TGCAGTGCTAGTGAATCAGTCGAAAAGACCCAGTACTTC. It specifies CSASESVEKTQYF.

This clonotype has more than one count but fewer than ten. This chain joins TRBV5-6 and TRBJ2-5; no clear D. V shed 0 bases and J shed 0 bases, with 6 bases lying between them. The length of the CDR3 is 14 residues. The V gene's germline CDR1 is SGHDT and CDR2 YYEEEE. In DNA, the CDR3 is TGTGCCAGCAGCTTGGACCGGTACCAAGAGACCCAGTACTTC. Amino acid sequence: CASSLDRYQETQYF.

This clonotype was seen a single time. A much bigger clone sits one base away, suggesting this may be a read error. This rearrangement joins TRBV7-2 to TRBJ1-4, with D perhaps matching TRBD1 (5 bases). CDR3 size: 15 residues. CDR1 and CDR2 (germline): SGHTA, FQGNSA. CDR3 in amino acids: CASGFDAGANEKLFF. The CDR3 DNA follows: TGTGCCAGCGGCTTCGACGCGGGGGCTAATGAAAAACTGTTTTTT.